This TCR beta chain was captured by sequencing in a study of blood T cell repertoires in COVID-19. About the study: T cells, B-cell-depleted T cells, or PBMCs supplied cDNA or gDNA.

This CDR3 spans 16 amino acids. The V and J ends lost 1 base and 2 bases, in that order; junction bases with no gene match: 7. Germline V gene lookup returns CDR1 SGHTA and CDR2 FQGNSA. Method: immunoSEQ multiplex PCR; TCRdb's copy keeps in-frame clones and lacks some. Of some 80,000 clones listed, approximately 80% are singletons. The sequence was obtained from a man in his 60s with active or convalescent COVID-19. The V call is TRBV7-2, the J call TRBJ2-7, with 8 bases matching TRBD2. Source material: peripheral blood. CDR3 loop: CASSLDSGGATYEQYF. The CDR3 coding sequence is TGTGCCAGCAGCTTAGATTCGGGAGGGGCTACCTACGAGCAGTACTTC.